This T cell receptor (beta chain) originates from a study of CD8 T cells in Susac syndrome. With random hexamers, roughly 0.5 to 1 ug RNA was reverse transcribed. immunoSEQ multiplex PCR amplified TCR beta CDR3 across 54 Vbeta, 13 Jbeta. TCRdb ran MiXCR on the immunoSEQ multiplex PCR reads and lists one entry per CDR3 protein. The sample contains about 430,000 distinct CDR3 sequences, roughly 85% of which appear only once. TCR beta sequencing was performed on blood CD8+ and CD4+ T cells. FACS enriched CD8+ TEMRA cells, while bulk CD8+ and CD4+ were negatively isolated. Deletions cut 7 bases from V and 4 bases from J, with 11 bases between. This CDR3 has 13 residues. Study findings and constraints: As acknowledged by the study, its TCR sequencing and HLA analysis included a relatively small number of individuals.

On this clonotype: Its antigen is still unknown.

The gene calls are TRBV12-3 or TRBV12-4 and TRBJ1-5; D may be TRBD1 (5 bases). The sequence derives from a human donor with multiple sclerosis. Sequencing was carried out using CD8+ T cells from PBMCs. Written as DNA, the CDR3 is TGTGCCAGCAAAGAACAGGAGAATCAGCCCCAGCATTTT. As protein: CASKEQENQPQHF.